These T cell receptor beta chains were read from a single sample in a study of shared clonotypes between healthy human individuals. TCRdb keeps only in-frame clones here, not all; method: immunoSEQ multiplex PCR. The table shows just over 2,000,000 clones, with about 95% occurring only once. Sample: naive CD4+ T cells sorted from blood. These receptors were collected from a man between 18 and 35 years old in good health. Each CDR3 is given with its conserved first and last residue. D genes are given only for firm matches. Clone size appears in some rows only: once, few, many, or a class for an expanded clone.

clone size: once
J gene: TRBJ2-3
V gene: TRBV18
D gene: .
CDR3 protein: CASSGPVEADTQYF
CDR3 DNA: TGTGCCAGCTCAGGGCCTGTGGAGGCAGATACGCAGTATTTT

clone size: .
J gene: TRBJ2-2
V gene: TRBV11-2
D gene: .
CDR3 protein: CASSHSTGELFF
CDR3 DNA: TGTGCCAGCAGCCATAGTACCGGGGAGCTGTTTTTT

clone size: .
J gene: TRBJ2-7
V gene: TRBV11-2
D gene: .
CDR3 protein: CASSSTGYEQYF
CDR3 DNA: TGTGCCAGCAGCTCGACCGGCTACGAGCAGTACTTC

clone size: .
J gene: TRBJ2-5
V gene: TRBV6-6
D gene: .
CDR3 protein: CASSYAFRGAQETQYF
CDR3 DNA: TGTGCCAGCAGTTACGCCTTTAGGGGAGCCCAAGAGACCCAGTACTTC

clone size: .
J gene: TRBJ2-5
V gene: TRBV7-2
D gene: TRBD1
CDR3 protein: CASSLAIQGAGETQYF
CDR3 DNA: TGTGCCAGCAGCTTAGCCATACAGGGGGCTGGAGAGACCCAGTACTTC

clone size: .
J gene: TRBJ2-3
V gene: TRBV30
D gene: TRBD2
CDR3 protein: CASPGTSGGAGDTQYF
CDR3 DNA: TGTGCCTCTCCCGGGACTAGCGGGGGGGCCGGAGATACGCAGTATTTT

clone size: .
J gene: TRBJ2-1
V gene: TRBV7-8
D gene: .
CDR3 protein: CASSLGSVNEQFF
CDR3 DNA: TGTGCCAGCAGCTTAGGATCGGTCAATGAGCAGTTCTTC

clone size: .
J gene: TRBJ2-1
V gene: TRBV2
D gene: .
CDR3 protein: CASTEGGRSYNEQFF
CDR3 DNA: TGTGCCAGCACCGAGGGGGGGCGCTCCTACAATGAGCAGTTCTTC

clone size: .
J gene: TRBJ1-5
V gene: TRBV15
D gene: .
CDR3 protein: CATSRDGGPQPQHF
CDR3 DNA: TGTGCCACCAGCAGAGATGGGGGTCCCCAGCCCCAGCATTTT

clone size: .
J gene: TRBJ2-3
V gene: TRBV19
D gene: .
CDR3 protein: CASSMAGSTDTQYF
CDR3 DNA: TGTGCCAGTAGTATGGCGGGTTCCACAGATACGCAGTATTTT

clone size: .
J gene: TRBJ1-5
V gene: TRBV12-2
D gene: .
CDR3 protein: CASRPSGTPLNQPQHF
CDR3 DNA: TGTGCAAGTCGACCCTCCGGGACACCACTTAATCAGCCCCAGCATTTT

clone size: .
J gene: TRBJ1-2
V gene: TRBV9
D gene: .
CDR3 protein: CASSVAGTWESNYGYTF
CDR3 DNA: TGTGCCAGCAGCGTCGCCGGGACTTGGGAGTCTAACTATGGCTACACCTTC

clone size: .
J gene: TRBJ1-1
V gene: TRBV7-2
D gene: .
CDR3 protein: CASSLMWDTEAFF
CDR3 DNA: TGTGCCAGCAGCTTAATGTGGGACACTGAAGCTTTCTTT

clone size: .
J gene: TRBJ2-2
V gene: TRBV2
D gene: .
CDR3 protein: CASSTHSGELFF
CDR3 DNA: TGTGCCAGCAGTACACACTCCGGGGAGCTGTTTTTT

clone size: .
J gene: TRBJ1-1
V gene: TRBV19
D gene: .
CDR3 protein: CASTEAFF
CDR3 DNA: TGTGCCTCCACTGAAGCTTTCTTT

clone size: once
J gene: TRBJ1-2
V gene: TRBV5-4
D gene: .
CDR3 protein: CASSLVVGQGYGYTF
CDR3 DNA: TGTGCCAGCAGCTTGGTTGTTGGACAAGGCTATGGCTACACCTTC

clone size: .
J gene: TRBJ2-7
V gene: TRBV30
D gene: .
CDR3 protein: CAWSSQYEQYF
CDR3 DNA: TGTGCCTGGAGTTCCCAGTACGAGCAGTACTTC

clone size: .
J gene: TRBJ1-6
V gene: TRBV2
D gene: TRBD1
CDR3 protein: CASSVGTGNSPLHF
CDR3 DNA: TGTGCCAGCAGTGTAGGGACAGGGAATTCACCCCTCCACTTT

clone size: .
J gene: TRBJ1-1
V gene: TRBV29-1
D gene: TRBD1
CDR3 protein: CSASSGTANTEAFF
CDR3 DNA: TGCAGCGCCTCTTCCGGGACAGCTAACACTGAAGCTTTCTTT

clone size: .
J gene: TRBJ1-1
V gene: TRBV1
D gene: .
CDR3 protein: CTSSQDHSEDTEAFF
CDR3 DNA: TGCACCAGCAGCCAAGATCACAGCGAGGACACTGAAGCTTTCTTT

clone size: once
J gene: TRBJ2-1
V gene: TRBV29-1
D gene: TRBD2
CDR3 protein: CSVVAGSTNEQFF
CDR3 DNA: TGCAGCGTTGTAGCGGGATCTACAAATGAGCAGTTCTTC

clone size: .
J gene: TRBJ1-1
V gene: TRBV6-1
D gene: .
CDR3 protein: CASTPRGGTEAFF
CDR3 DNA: TGTGCCAGCACCCCGCGGGGAGGGACTGAAGCTTTCTTT

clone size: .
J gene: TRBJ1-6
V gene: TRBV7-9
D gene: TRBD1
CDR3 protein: CASSADRGLWSPLHF
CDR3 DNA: TGTGCCAGCAGCGCGGACAGGGGGTTATGGTCACCCCTCCACTTT

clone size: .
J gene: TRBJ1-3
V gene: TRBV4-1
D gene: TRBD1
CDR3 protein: CASSLNAGQVAGNTIYF
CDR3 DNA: TGCGCCAGCAGCCTAAACGCCGGACAGGTCGCGGGAAACACCATATATTTT

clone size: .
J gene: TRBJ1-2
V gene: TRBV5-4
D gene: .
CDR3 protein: CASSLANQDGYTF
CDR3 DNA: TGTGCCAGCAGCTTGGCCAACCAGGATGGCTACACCTTC

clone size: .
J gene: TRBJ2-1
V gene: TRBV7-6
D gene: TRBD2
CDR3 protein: CASSNRGLAGGRLHNEQFF
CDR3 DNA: TGTGCCAGCAGCAATCGGGGACTAGCGGGAGGAAGGTTACACAATGAGCAGTTCTTC

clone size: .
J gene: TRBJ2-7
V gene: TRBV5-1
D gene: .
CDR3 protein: CASSSLGQVFDEQYF
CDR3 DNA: TGCGCCAGCAGCTCTTTAGGGCAGGTCTTCGACGAGCAGTACTTC

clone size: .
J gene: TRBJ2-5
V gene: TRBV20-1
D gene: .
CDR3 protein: CSAKRGETQYF
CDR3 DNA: TGCAGTGCCAAGAGAGGGGAGACCCAGTACTTC

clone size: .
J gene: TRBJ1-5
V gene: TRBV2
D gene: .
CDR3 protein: CASSKGEQPQHF
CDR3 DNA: TGTGCCAGCAGTAAGGGGGAACAGCCCCAGCATTTT

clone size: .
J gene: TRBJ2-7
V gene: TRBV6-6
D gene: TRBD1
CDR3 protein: CASSLTDRAAYEQYF
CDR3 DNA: TGTGCCAGCAGTTTAACAGACAGGGCTGCCTACGAGCAGTACTTC

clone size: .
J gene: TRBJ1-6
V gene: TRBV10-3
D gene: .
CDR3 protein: CAISEMGSQYNSPLHF
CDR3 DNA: TGTGCCATCAGTGAGATGGGCAGTCAATATAATTCACCCCTCCACTTT

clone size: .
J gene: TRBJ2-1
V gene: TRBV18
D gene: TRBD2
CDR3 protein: CASSPQGTSGRTYNEQFF
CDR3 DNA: TGTGCCAGCTCACCTCAGGGGACTAGCGGGAGGACCTACAATGAGCAGTTCTTC

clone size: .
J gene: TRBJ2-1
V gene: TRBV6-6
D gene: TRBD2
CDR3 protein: CASSYWLADTNEQFF
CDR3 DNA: TGTGCCAGCAGTTACTGGCTAGCGGATACCAATGAGCAGTTCTTC

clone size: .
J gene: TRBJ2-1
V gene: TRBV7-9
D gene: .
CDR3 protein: CASSDRRLAHEQFF
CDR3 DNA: TGTGCCAGCAGCGATCGGCGGCTAGCCCATGAGCAGTTCTTC

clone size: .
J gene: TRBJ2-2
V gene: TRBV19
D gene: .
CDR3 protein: CASILAPNTGELFF
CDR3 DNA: TGTGCCAGTATATTAGCGCCAAACACCGGGGAGCTGTTTTTT

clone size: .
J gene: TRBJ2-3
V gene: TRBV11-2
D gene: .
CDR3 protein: CASREGGSGITDTQYF
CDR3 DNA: TGTGCCAGCAGAGAGGGTGGCTCAGGTATCACAGATACGCAGTATTTT

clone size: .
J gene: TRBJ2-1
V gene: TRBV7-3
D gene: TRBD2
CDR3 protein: CASSPGTSKNEQFF
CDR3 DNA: TGTGCCAGCAGCCCTGGGACTAGTAAGAATGAGCAGTTCTTC

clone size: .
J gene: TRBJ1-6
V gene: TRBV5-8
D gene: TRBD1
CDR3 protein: CASSPSWTGINSPLHF
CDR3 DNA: TGTGCCAGCAGCCCTTCGTGGACAGGGATAAATTCACCCCTCCACTTT

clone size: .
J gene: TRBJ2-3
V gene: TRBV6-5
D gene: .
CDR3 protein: CASSSRVGGTDTQYF
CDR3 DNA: TGTGCCAGCAGTTCCAGGGTGGGGGGCACAGATACGCAGTATTTT

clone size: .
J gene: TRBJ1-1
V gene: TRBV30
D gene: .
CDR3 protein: CAWIPRGRNTEAFF
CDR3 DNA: TGTGCCTGGATCCCAAGGGGCCGGAACACTGAAGCTTTCTTT

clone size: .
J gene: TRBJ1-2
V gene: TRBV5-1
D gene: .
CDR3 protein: CASSLAGTFPGYTF
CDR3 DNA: TGCGCCAGCAGCTTGGCCGGGACATTTCCTGGCTACACCTTC

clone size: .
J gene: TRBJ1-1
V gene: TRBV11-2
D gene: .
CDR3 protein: CASSSNRLNTEAFF
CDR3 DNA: TGTGCCAGCAGCTCGAACAGGCTGAACACTGAAGCTTTCTTT

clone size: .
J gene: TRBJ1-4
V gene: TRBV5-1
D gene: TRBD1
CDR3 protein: CASSQGQQNEKLFF
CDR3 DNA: TGCGCCAGCAGCCAGGGACAGCAAAATGAAAAACTGTTTTTT

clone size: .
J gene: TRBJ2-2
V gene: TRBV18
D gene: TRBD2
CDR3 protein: CASSPRGRASESTGELFF
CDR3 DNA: TGTGCCAGCTCACCCCGAGGGAGGGCCAGCGAGTCCACCGGGGAGCTGTTTTTT

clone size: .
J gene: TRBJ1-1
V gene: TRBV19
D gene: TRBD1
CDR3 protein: CASTRQGYEAFF
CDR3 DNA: TGTGCCAGTACCCGACAGGGTTATGAAGCTTTCTTT

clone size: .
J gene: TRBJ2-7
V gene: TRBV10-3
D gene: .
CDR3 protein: CAISAGYYEQYF
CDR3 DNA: TGTGCCATCAGTGCGGGTTACTACGAGCAGTACTTC

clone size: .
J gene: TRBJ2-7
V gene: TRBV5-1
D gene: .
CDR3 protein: CASSLDSNLYEQYF
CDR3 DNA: TGCGCCAGCAGCTTGGACAGCAACCTCTACGAGCAGTACTTC

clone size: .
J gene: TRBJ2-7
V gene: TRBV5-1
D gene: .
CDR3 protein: CASSLRGGTSYEQYF
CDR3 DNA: TGCGCCAGCAGCTTGCGAGGTGGCACCTCCTACGAGCAGTACTTC

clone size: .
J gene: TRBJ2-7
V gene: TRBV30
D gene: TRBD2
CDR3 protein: CALGLAGVKQYF
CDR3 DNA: TGTGCCCTAGGACTAGCGGGAGTTAAGCAGTACTTC